These 12 T cell receptor beta chains share one sample of origin, sequenced in a study of cytomegalovirus exposure and HLA in healthy donors. Primers for the PCR totalled 60 Vbeta and 13 Jbeta. The assay was immunoSEQ multiplex PCR, and TCRdb's table has in-frame clones only and misses some. The ten top clones account for 6.5%, within a sample of 150,000 to 200,000 clones. The specimen was PBMCs. These receptors all come from a man in his thirties or forties in good health and CMV-seronegative.

The chain uses TRBV6-1 and TRBJ2-2; D gene ambiguous. The CDR3 extends over 14 amino acids. Per germline, CDR1 MNHNS and CDR2 SASEGT. V lost 1 base, J lost 4 bases, and 7 bases lay in between. CDR3 DNA sequence: TGTGCCAGCAGTGAAGTGGGCCCCACCGGGGAGCTGTTTTTT. Encoded protein: CASSEVGPTGELFF.

The rearrangement links TRBV19 to TRBJ1-1; 10 positions match TRBD1. The CDR3 spans 17 residues. Germline values: CDR1 LNHDA, CDR2 SQIVND (reference sequence). After removal of 6 bases from V and 7 bases from J, the junction contained 17 bases not matched to a gene. Here the CDR3 reads CASSGTRDRGGKDEAFF. CDR3 DNA: TGTGCCAGTAGCGGGACCCGGGACAGGGGAGGAAAGGATGAAGCTTTCTTT.

The rearrangement uses TRBV5-1 and TRBJ2-7, with a tentative D call TRBD1 (6 bases). This CDR3 region has 15 residues. Germline V gene lookup returns CDR1 SGHRS and CDR2 YFSETQ. V shed 1 base and J shed 0 bases, with 11 bases lying between them. CDR3 protein: CASSLNTGNSYEQYF. CDR3 in DNA: TGCGCCAGCAGCTTGAACACAGGGAACTCCTACGAGCAGTACTTC.

The chain joins TRBV5-1 to TRBJ1-4; 9 bases align to TRBD1. Germline CDR1 is SGHRS and CDR2 is YFSETQ. CDR3 length equals 15 residues. Trimming took 2 bases from V and 5 from J; bases not matched to a gene: 4. DNA for the CDR3: TGCGCCAGCAGCTTTGGGACAGGGCCGAATGAAAAACTGTTTTTT. Residues: CASSFGTGPNEKLFF.

The genes are TRBV18 and TRBJ1-5, with a possible D match to TRBD1 (6 bases). This CDR3 has 16 amino acids. Germline values: CDR1 KGHSH, CDR2 LQKENI. V lost 3 bases, J lost 2 bases, and 14 bases lay in between. The CDR3 sequence: CASSPLDSQGNQPQHF. As DNA, the CDR3 is TGTGCCAGCTCACCTCTGGACAGCCAAGGCAATCAGCCCCAGCATTTT.

CDR3 sequence reads: CASSLSLAGLNTGELFF. The CDR3 region has the DNA TGTGCCAGCAGTTTATCCCTAGCGGGACTGAACACCGGGGAGCTGTTTTTT. The chain is built from TRBV27 and TRBJ2-2; 9 bases align to TRBD2. Germline CDR1 is MNHEY and CDR2 is SMNVEV (reference sequence). CDR3 length: 17 residues. The trim removed 0 bases at V and 1 base at J, leaving 3 bases unmatched.

V is TRBV6-4 and J is TRBJ2-1, with 8 bases aligning to TRBD1. J was trimmed by 6 bases and V by 0 bases; bases with no gene match: 7. Germline V gene data show CDR1 as MRHNA and CDR2 as SNTAGT. There are 16 residues in the CDR3. CDR3 bases: TGTGCCAGCAGTGACTCGAACAGGGGGGACCTCAATGAGCAGTTCTTC. Translating gives CASSDSNRGDLNEQFF.

The rearrangement links TRBV19 to TRBJ2-1; D gene unclear. Germline loops: CDR1 LNHDA, CDR2 SQIVND (reference sequence). This CDR3 is built from 11 residues. Trimming removed 7 bases at V and 4 bases at J, with 5 bases between. This CDR3 reads CASNSYNEQFF. CDR3 sequence (DNA): TGTGCCAGTAACAGTTACAATGAGCAGTTCTTC.

The rearrangement uses TRBV6-5 and TRBJ1-5, with a weak D call TRBD1 (6 bases). V shed 5 bases and J shed 1 base, with 9 bases lying between them. Germline values: CDR1 MNHEY, CDR2 SVGAGI. This CDR3 spans 14 amino acids. CDR3 in DNA: TGTGCCAGCAGTCCTGGACAGAGCAATCAGCCCCAGCATTTT. Protein: CASSPGQSNQPQHF.

This chain connects TRBV7-8 to TRBJ1-2; 9 bases align to TRBD1. V lost 1 base to trimming and J lost 2 bases; unmatched junction nucleotides: 5. The CDR3 loop spans 16 amino acids. Germline CDR1 SGHVS, CDR2 FQNEAQ. Here the CDR3 reads CASSLGGGQGNYGYTF. The DNA of the CDR3 is TGTGCCAGCAGCTTAGGGGGGGGACAGGGAAACTATGGCTACACCTTC.

The chain is built from TRBV6-1 and TRBJ2-7, with 7 bases identical to TRBD2. CDR3 length: 16 residues. V was clipped by 2 bases and J by 6 bases; unmatched bases: 13. Germline CDR1 MNHNS, CDR2 SASEGT. CDR3 in DNA: TGTGCCAGCAGTGAACCCCAAGCGGGAATAAGAAGCGAGCAGTACTTC. It specifies CASSEPQAGIRSEQYF.

V and J are TRBV9 and TRBJ1-1; possibly TRBD1 for D (6 bases). In germline, CDR1 is SGDLS, CDR2 YYNGEE. Trimming stripped 5 bases from V and 5 bases from J, with 13 bases between. The CDR3 runs to 13 residues. CDR3 protein: CASSIGGRTEAFF. The CDR3 nucleotides read TGTGCCAGCAGTATCGGGGGGCGGACTGAAGCTTTCTTT. Combining the CDR3 with reference TRBV9 and TRBJ1-1 gives the whole variable domain DSGVTQTPKHLITATGQRVTLRCSPRSGDLSVYWYQQSLDQGLQFLIQYYNGEERAKGNILERFSAQQFPDLHSELNLSSLELGDSALYFCASSIGGRTEAFFGQGTRLTVV.